The clone carrying this T cell receptor beta chain has only a few counts. The target antigen is unknown. The sequenced template was cDNA made from the entire isolated RNA. The read count averaged around 3.6 million across naive, central memory and regulatory T cell samples. Here immunoSEQ multiplex PCR was the method, and the copy in TCRdb shows in-frame clones only, minus some. The table has about 660,000 clones, around an eighth seen once. This specimen belongs to a study of beta chain features in type 1 diabetes. Study-wide results and caveats: Individuals with type 1 diabetes displayed fewer insertions and more deletions at VDJ junctions. Shorter TCRB CDR3s, moderately but significantly so, marked every one of the four CD4+ subsets in Type 1 diabetes patients.

The sequencing input was naive CD4+ T cells from blood. This sequence was found in a man aged 18 to 29 with type 1 diabetes.

The CDR3 spells CASSHPGKSSYNEQFF. CDR3 bases: TGTGCCAGCAGCCACCCAGGCAAAAGCTCCTACAATGAGCAGTTCTTC. V and J are TRBV13 and TRBJ2-1; D is undetermined. Germline V gene lookup returns CDR1 PRHDT and CDR2 FYEKMQ (reference sequence). V was pared by 5 bases and J by 0 bases, with 14 bases between. CDR3 length equals 16 residues.